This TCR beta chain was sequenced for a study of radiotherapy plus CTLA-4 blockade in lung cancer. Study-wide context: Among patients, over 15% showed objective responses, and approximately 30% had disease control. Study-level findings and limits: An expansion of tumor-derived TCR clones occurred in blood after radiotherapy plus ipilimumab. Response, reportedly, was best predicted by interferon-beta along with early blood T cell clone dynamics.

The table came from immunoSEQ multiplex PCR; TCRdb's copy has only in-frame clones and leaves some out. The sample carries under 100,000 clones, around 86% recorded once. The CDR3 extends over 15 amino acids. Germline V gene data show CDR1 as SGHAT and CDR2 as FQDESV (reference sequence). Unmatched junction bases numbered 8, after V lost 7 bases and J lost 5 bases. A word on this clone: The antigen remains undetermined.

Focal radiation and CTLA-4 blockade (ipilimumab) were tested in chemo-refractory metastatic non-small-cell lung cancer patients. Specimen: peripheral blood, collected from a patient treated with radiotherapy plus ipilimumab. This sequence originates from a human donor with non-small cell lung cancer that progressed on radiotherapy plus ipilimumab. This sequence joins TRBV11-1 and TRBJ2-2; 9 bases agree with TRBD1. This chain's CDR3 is CASTLGTGSTGELFF. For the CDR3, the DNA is TGTGCCAGCACCTTGGGGACAGGGTCGACCGGGGAGCTGTTTTTT.